The entry below describes one T cell receptor (beta chain). It has no known antigen specificity. The record has no base qualities; no much larger clone is one base away. The immunoSEQ Assay, a bias-controlled multiplex PCR, was used to amplify TCRbeta CDR3 regions from genomic DNA. Under the source paper's analysis protocol: Nucleated cell counts per sample were estimated from amplification of reference gene primers within the assay. Sequence reads were collapsed and filtered to measure the absolute abundance of every unique TCRbeta CDR3 rearrangement. For each sample, productive Simpson clonality was calculated by taking the square root of Simpson's diversity index across productive rearrangements. TCRdb holds this immuneACCESS table with in-frame rearrangements only. Some clones are missing; in checked studies, unresolved V genes explain under half, and the rest has no known cause. V and J calls and clone size come straight from that table; D and trimming were deduced from the DNA. For this sample the table gives 190,000 or so clones, of which 87% were detected only once. Of the sample, 2% to 2.5% falls within the top ten clones.

In the prospective study, participants were about 18 to 100 years old, resided in about two dozen geographic areas of the United States, and were enrolled through a virtual design. In the prospective study, cohorts were assigned on the basis of participant-reported clinical history obtained from a screening survey and a study questionnaire. For ImmuneRACE Cohort 3, a participant was defined as recovered based on two consecutive negative NP/OP PCR tests, clearance by a healthcare professional, or resolution of symptoms. Each participant in the prospective study had whole blood, serum and a nasopharyngeal or oropharyngeal swab collected by mobile phlebotomists. Over a roughly two-month period, participants in the prospective study had the option of providing additional blood draws and questionnaires. Before DNA extraction, prospective study blood samples were shipped either frozen or at room temperature.

This entry comes from a study of blood T cell repertoires in COVID-19 (dated by TCRdb to 2018 to 2020). Background for the entire study: Samples covering the acute and convalescent phases of COVID-19 were provided by collaborators in the United States, Italy and Spain. Where HLA class I and class II types were available, the types were taken from metadata supplied by the sample provider, not from assay-based typing. The material from the prospective study consisted of cDNA or gDNA derived from T cells, B-cell-depleted T cells, or PBMCs. Samples came from the ongoing ImmuneRACE study (first 160 participants) plus 1,254 subjects from 6 global collaborators. The repertoires were released in a freely available public database intended as a resource for research on the immune response to SARS-CoV-2. Subjects who had been exposed to COVID-19, were actively infected with it, or had recovered from it provided the deeply sampled blood TCRbeta repertoires that made up the dataset. The sample metadata nearly always contained a de-identified subject ID, COVID-19 status, age in years and sex.

General study outcomes and caveats: How much clinical and demographic metadata was included differed by source and by participant, and the metadata was provided uncurated.

The specimen was PBMCs or T cells enriched from blood (not recorded which). The sequence came from a woman aged 25-40 years who had recovered from COVID-19.

This receptor has the CDR3 CAWSGEQGRTEAFF. The bases read TGTGCCTGGAGTGGGGAACAGGGAAGAACTGAAGCTTTCTTT. In this chain, TRBV30 is recombined with TRBJ1-1; perhaps TRBD1 is the D gene, with 6 bases matching. Including the terminal cysteine and phenylalanine, the CDR3 comprises 14 residues. Just CDR3 DNA is preserved here, 42 bases in frame from base 1. The germline ends are 14 bases apart after V is trimmed by 1 base and J by 5 bases. CDR1 and CDR2 were assigned from the germline V gene (reference sequence) as GTSNPN and SVGIG.